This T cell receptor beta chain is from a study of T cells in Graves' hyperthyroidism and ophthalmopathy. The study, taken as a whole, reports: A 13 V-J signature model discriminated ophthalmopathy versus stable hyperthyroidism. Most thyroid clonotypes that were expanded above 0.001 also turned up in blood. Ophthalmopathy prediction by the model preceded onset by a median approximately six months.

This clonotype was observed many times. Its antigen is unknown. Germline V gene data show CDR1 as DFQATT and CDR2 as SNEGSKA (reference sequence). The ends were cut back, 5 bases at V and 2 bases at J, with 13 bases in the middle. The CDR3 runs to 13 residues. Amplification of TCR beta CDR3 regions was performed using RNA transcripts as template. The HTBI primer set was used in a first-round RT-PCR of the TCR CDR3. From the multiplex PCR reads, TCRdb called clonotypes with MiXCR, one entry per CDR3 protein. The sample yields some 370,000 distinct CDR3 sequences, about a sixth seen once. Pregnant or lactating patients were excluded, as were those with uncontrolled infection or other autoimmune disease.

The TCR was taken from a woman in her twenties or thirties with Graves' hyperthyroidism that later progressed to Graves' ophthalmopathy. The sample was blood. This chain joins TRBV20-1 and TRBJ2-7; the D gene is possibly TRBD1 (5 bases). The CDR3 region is CSASQGGPYEQYF. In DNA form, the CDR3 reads TGCAGTGCTTCGCAGGGCGGCCCCTACGAGCAGTACTTC.